The clone carrying this TCR beta chain was seen at least ten times. Its antigen is undetermined. Arm-PCR of CDR3 regions and iRepertoire HTBI primers were used to build TCR beta libraries. From the multiplex PCR reads, TCRdb called clonotypes with MiXCR, one entry per CDR3 protein. Of some 370,000 distinct CDR3 sequences listed, around 21% are singletons. This sample's time point: persistent/refractory GD, antithyroid drugs over 5 years with positive TRAb. Generation of the TCR library employed RNA extracted from PBMCs. Guidelines of the American Thyroid Association were used to diagnose Graves' disease. The record originates from a study of regulatory T cells in long-lasting Graves disease. Across the whole study: The study counted Graves' disease as persistent given over 5 years of antithyroid drugs and positive TSH receptor antibodies. General study points: Preferential use of TRBV28, TRBJ1-2 and TRBJ2-5 was seen in persistent disease.

The CDR3 contains 15 residues. After removal of 6 bases from V and 5 bases from J, the junction contained 5 bases not matched to a gene. Germline V CDR1 and CDR2: SNHLY, FYNNEI. This sequence joins TRBV2 and TRBJ2-5; TRBD2 agrees at 14 bases. The starting material was peripheral blood mononuclear cells (PBMCs), obtained when the disease was refractory, from a patient treated with antithyroid drugs. The sequence was obtained from a female donor with Graves disease. The CDR3 DNA is TGTGCCAGCAGCACGGGACTAGCGGGAGTCGAGACCCAGTACTTC. Amino acids: CASSTGLAGVETQYF.